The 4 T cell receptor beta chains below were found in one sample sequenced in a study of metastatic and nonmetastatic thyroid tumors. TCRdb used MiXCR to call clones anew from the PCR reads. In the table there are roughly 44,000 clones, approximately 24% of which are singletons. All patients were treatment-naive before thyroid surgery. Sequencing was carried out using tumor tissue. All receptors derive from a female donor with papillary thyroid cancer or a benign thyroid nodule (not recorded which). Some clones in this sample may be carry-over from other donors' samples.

The CDR3, as DNA: TGTGCCAGCAGCTTAGAGAGCCGGAATAATTCACCCCTCCACTTT. Its protein is CASSLESRNNSPLHF. This rearrangement joins TRBV11-2 to TRBJ1-6; D is unresolved. Germline CDR1 reads SGHAT; CDR2 reads FQNNGV. The V gene lost 0 bases and the J gene lost 5 bases, with 8 bases spanning the gap. The CDR3 sequence is 15 residues long.

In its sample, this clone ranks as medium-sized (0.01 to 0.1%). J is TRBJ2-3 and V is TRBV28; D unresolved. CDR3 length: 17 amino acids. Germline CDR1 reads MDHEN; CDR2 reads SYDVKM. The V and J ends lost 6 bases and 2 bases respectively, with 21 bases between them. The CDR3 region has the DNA TGTGCCAGCAGCCTGGGCGACCACGCCCTATTCACAGATACGCAGTATTTT. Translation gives CASSLGDHALFTDTQYF. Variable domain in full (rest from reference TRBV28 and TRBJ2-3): DVKVTQSSRYLVKRTGEKVFLECVQDMDHENMFWYRQDPGLGLRLIYFSYDVKMKEKGDIPEGYSVSREKKERFSLILESASTNQTSMYLCASSLGDHALFTDTQYFGPGTRLTVL.

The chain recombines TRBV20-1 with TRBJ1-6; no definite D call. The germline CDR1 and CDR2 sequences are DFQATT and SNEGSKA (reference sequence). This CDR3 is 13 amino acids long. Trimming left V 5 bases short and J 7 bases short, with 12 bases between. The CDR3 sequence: CSADPGRNSPLHF. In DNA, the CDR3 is TGCAGTGCTGATCCGGGCAGAAATTCACCCCTCCACTTT.

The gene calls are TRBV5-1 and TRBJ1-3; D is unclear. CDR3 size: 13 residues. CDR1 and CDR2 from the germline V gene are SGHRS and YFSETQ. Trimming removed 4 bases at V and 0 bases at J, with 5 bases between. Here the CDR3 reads CASSRDSGNTIYF. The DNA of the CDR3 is TGCGCCAGCAGCCGGGACTCTGGAAACACCATATATTTT.